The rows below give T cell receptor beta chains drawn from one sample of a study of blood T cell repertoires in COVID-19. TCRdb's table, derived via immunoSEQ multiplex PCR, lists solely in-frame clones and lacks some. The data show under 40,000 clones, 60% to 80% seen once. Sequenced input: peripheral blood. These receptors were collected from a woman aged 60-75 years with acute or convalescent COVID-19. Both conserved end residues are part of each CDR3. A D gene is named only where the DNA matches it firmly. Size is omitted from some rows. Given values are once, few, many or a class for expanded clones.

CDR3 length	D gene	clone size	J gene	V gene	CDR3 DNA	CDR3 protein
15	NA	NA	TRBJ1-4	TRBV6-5	TGTGCCAGCAGTTACTCGTGGCAGGGCTGGGAAAAACTGTTTTTT	CASSYSWQGWEKLFF
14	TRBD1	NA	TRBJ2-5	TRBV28	TGTGCCAGCAGTAGACAGGGGCTCCAAGAGACCCAGTACTTC	CASSRQGLQETQYF
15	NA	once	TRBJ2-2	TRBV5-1	TGCGCCAGCAGCTTGGAGGTTAGCGTCACCGGGGAGCTGTTTTTT	CASSLEVSVTGELFF
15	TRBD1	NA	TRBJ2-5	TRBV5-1	TGCGCCAGCAGCGGAACCGGGACAGGAGAGGAGACCCAGTACTTC	CASSGTGTGEETQYF
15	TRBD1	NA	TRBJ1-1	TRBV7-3	TGTGCCAGCAGCTTAGAACCAGGGGGCAACACTGAAGCTTTCTTT	CASSLEPGGNTEAFF
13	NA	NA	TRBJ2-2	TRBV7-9	TGTGCCAGCAGCCGGGAGTTTACCGGGGAGCTGTTTTTT	CASSREFTGELFF
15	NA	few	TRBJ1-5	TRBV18	TGTGCCAGCTCACCGAGCGATCCAAGCAATCAGCCCCAGCATTTT	CASSPSDPSNQPQHF
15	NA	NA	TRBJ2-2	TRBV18	TGTGCCAGCTCATCTCAGGGACAAAACACCGGGGAGCTGTTTTTT	CASSSQGQNTGELFF
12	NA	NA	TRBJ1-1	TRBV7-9	TGTGCCAGCAGTCAAGACGGGGCTGAAGCTTTCTTT	CASSQDGAEAFF
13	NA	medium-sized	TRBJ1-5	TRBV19	TGTGCCAGTAGTACGACAGCAAATCAGCCCCAGCATTTT	CASSTTANQPQHF
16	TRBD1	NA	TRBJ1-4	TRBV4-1	TGCGCCAGCAGCCAACAAGGACAGGGACATTATGAAAAACTGTTTTTT	CASSQQGQGHYEKLFF
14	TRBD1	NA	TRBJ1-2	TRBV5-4	TGTGCCAGCAGCACTTCGACAGGGGGGTATGGCTACACCTTC	CASSTSTGGYGYTF
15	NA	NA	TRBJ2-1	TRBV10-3	TGTGCCATCAGTGTTGAGGAGGGCTCCTACAATGAGCAGTTCTTC	CAISVEEGSYNEQFF
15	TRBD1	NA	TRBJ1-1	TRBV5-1	TGCGCCAGCAGCCAGCGACAGGGATTGGACACTGAAGCTTTCTTT	CASSQRQGLDTEAFF
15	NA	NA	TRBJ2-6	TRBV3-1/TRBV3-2	TGTGCCAGCAGCTCTGACACTGCTGGGGCCAACGTCCTGACTTTC	CASSSDTAGANVLTF
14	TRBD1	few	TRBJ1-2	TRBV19	TGTGCCAGTACCGCCCCGGACAGGGGCCATGGCTACACCTTC	CASTAPDRGHGYTF
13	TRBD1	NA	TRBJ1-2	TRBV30	TGTGCCTGGAGACAGACAGGGGTCTATGGCTACACCTTC	CAWRQTGVYGYTF
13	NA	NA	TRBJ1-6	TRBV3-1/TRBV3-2	TGTGCCAGCAGGACGACAGATAATTCACCCCTCCACTTT	CASRTTDNSPLHF
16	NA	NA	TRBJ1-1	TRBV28	TGTGCCAGCAGTTTGGCCACCACAGCGGGGAGCACTGAAGCTTTCTTT	CASSLATTAGSTEAFF
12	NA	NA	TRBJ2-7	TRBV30	TGTGCCTGGAATAGGGGGAACTACGAGCAGTACTTC	CAWNRGNYEQYF
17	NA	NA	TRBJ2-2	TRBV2	TGTGCCACGCTTTGGGAGGCCGACCACCCGGGTACCGGGGAGCTGTTTTTT	CATLWEADHPGTGELFF
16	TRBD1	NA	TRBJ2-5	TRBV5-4	TGTGCCAGCAGCTTGGGTTTCGGGACAGGGGTTGAGACCCAGTACTTC	CASSLGFGTGVETQYF
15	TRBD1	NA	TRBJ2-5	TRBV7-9	TGTGCCAGCAGCCCCCGGGACAGAGGGTGGGAGACCCAGTACTTC	CASSPRDRGWETQYF
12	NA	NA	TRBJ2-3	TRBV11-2	TGTGCCAGCAGCCTTAGTGGAGATACGCAGTATTTT	CASSLSGDTQYF
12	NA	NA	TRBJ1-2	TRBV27	TGTGCCAGCAGTTTAAGGGGTGGGGGCTACACCTTC	CASSLRGGGYTF
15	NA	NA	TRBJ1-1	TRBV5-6	TGTGCCAGCAGTTTCAAAACAGGGTTAAACGGTGAAGCTTTCTTT	CASSFKTGLNGEAFF
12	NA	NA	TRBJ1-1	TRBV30	TGTGCCTCCAGAAGATTGAACACTGAAGCTTTCTTT	CASRRLNTEAFF
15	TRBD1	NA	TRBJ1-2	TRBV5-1	TGCGCCAGCAGCGCCGGGGGGACAGGGGGACGAGGCTACACCTTC	CASSAGGTGGRGYTF
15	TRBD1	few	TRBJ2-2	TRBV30	TGTGCCCAAGGTACGGGACAGCCGAACACCGGGGAGCTGTTTTTT	CAQGTGQPNTGELFF
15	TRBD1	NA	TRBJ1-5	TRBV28	TGTGCCAGCAGTTTACGACAGGGGAAAGGACAGCCCCAGCATTTT	CASSLRQGKGQPQHF
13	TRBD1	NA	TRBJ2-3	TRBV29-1	TGCAGCGTTGAGCAGGGGGGCACAGATACGCAGTATTTT	CSVEQGGTDTQYF
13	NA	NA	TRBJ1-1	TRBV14	TGTGCCAGCAGCTCTATGATGAACACTGAAGCTTTCTTT	CASSSMMNTEAFF
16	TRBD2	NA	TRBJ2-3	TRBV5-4	TGTGCCAGCAGCTCTCGGAGCGGGGGGGCGAAAGATACGCAGTATTTT	CASSSRSGGAKDTQYF
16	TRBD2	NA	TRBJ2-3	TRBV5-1	TGCGCCAGCAGCTTGGGGGCTAGCGGGGGCACAGATACGCAGTATTTT	CASSLGASGGTDTQYF
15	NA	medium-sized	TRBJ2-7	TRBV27	TGTGCCAGCAGTTTCCTTCTTGAGGGCGTCTACGAGCAGTACTTC	CASSFLLEGVYEQYF
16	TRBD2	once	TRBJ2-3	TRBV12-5	TGTGCTAGTGGCCCGAGACTAGCGGGGGGAACAGATACGCAGTATTTT	CASGPRLAGGTDTQYF
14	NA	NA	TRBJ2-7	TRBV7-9	TGTGCCAGCAGCTTAGGCTCTCAGGGCTACGAGCAGTACTTC	CASSLGSQGYEQYF
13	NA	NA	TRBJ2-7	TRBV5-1	TGCGCCAGCAGCTGGGCCCCAGAGAACGAGCAGTACTTC	CASSWAPENEQYF
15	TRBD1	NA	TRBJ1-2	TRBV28	TGTGCCAGCAGTCCCGGGGACAGGGTGGACTATGGCTACACCTTC	CASSPGDRVDYGYTF
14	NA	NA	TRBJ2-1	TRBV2	TGTGCCAGCGGCAAGTCTAGCACCTACAATGAGCAGTTCTTC	CASGKSSTYNEQFF
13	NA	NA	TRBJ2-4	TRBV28	TGTGCCAGCGGGGCCTTCAGGATACACATTCAGTACTTC	CASGAFRIHIQYF
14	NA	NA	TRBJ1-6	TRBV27	TGTGCCAGCAGTTTGGGACAAATCAATTCACCCCTCCACTTT	CASSLGQINSPLHF
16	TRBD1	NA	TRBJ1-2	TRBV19	TGTGCCAGTCGAGAGGGACAGGGCAACGATCAACAGGGCTACACCTTC	CASREGQGNDQQGYTF
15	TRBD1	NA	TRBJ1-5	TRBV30	TGTGCCTGGGGACTGACAGGGCGACTCAATCAGCCCCAGCATTTT	CAWGLTGRLNQPQHF
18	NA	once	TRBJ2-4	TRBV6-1	TGTGCCAGCAGTGAAATTGGTAATCGCGACAGCCTATCAAACATTCAGTACTTC	CASSEIGNRDSLSNIQYF
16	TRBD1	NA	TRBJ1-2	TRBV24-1	TGTGCCACCAGTGACTCTGGACAGGGGGCGACCTATGGCTACACCTTC	CATSDSGQGATYGYTF
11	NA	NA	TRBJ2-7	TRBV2	TGTGCCAGCACGAGCTCCTACGAGCAGTACTTC	CASTSSYEQYF
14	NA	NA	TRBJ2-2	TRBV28	TGTGCCAGCGGGTTTAGGGGGAACACCGGGGAGCTGTTTTTT	CASGFRGNTGELFF
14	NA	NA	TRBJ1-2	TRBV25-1	TGTGCCAGCAGTGAATGGTCAACAGGGTATGGCTACACCTTC	CASSEWSTGYGYTF
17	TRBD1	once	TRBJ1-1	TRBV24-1	TGTGCCACCAGTGACTTAAGAGCAGGGGGGCGAAACACTGAAGCTTTCTTT	CATSDLRAGGRNTEAFF
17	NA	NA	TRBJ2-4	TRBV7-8	TGTGCCAGCAGCTTAGCCCCGGTCATGTTAGCCAAAAACATTCAGTACTTC	CASSLAPVMLAKNIQYF
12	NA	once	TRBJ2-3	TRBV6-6	TGTGCCAGCAGTGGGGGCGGAGATACGCAGTATTTT	CASSGGGDTQYF